The 14 T cell receptor beta chains below all came from one sample that was sequenced in a study of OX40 agonist ivuxolimab in advanced cancers. Sequencing was performed with immunoSEQ multiplex PCR; in TCRdb, only in-frame clones are kept and a portion is missing. The table shows under 65,000 clones, with roughly 80% occurring only once. The material was CD4+ or CD8+ T cells sorted from blood, obtained in a trial of the OX40 agonist ivuxolimab. The receptors come from an adult with an advanced solid tumor such as melanoma, head and neck, liver or kidney cancer.

The chain carries TRBV9 and TRBJ2-3, with 7 bases identical to TRBD2. From germline, CDR1 is SGDLS and CDR2 YYNGEE. The CDR3 consists of 16 residues. V shed 0 bases and J 1 base; nucleotides not matched to a gene: 5. The CDR3 loop reads CASSVGPGLRTDTQYF. CDR3 coding DNA: TGTGCCAGCAGCGTAGGACCGGGACTACGCACAGATACGCAGTATTTT.

This clone came up once. This chain uses TRBV6-5 with TRBJ1-5; D unresolved. V gave up 6 bases and J gave up 0 bases, with 6 bases separating them. The CDR3 is 13 residues long. Germline V lookup: CDR1 MNHEY, CDR2 SVGAGI. The CDR3 coding sequence is TGTGCCAGCAGACCGACTAGCAATCAGCCCCAGCATTTT. Amino acid sequence: CASRPTSNQPQHF.

V gene TRBV28 combines with J gene TRBJ1-1, with D possibly being TRBD1 (6 bases). V gave up 2 bases and J gave up 4 bases, with 14 bases separating them. Germline V gene lookup returns CDR1 MDHEN and CDR2 SYDVKM. CDR3 length equals 15 residues. The chain's CDR3 is CASSLPSTGFTEAFF. CDR3 in DNA: TGTGCCAGCAGTTTACCCTCCACAGGGTTCACTGAAGCTTTCTTT.

This chain uses TRBV14 with TRBJ2-1; 7 nucleotides agree with TRBD2. Germline lookup yields CDR1 SGHDN and CDR2 FVKESK. The CDR3 contains 16 residues. With 0 bases clipped from V and 6 bases from J, the junction kept 8 bases outside the gene matches. The CDR3 sequence: CASSQDRGEGGNEQFF. In DNA, the CDR3 is TGTGCCAGCAGCCAAGATCGAGGGGAGGGCGGCAATGAGCAGTTCTTC.

The CDR3, as DNA: TGTGCCAGCAGTGAATGGCAGACTTTAGCCAAAAACATTCAGTACTTC. Its protein product is CASSEWQTLAKNIQYF. The chain is built from TRBV6-1 and TRBJ2-4; D is uncertain. The CDR3 length is 16 residues. The germline V gene encodes CDR1 MNHNS and CDR2 SASEGT. Deletions cut 2 bases from V and 0 bases from J, with 11 bases between.

The chain has TRBV18 and TRBJ1-4; D is uncertain. Germline assignment: CDR1 KGHSH and CDR2 LQKENI. The CDR3 length is 15 residues. V dropped 6 bases and J dropped 0 bases, with 11 bases sitting between them. The CDR3 nucleotides read TGTGCCAGCTCCTCCGGGATAGCAACTAATGAAAAACTGTTTTTT. Translated, it gives CASSSGIATNEKLFF. The full variable domain, its missing parts supplied by reference TRBV18 and TRBJ1-4, is NAGVMQNPRHLVRRRGQEARLRCSPMKGHSHVYWYRQLPEEGLKFMVYLQKENIIDESGMPKERFSAEFPKEGPSILRIQQVVRGDSAAYFCASSSGIATNEKLFFGSGTQLSVL.

The genes are TRBV14 and TRBJ2-5, with D tentatively TRBD1 or TRBD2 (5 bases each). The germline V gene encodes CDR1 SGHDN and CDR2 FVKESK. The CDR3 length is 15 residues. Trimming pared 2 bases from V and 0 bases from J, leaving 10 bases between. The CDR3 DNA reads TGTGCCAGCAGCCAAAGGACGGGGCACCAAGAGACCCAGTACTTC. The encoded protein is CASSQRTGHQETQYF.

The rearrangement links TRBV7-2 to TRBJ1-5; D unclear. V was trimmed by 1 base and J by 0 bases, leaving 4 bases between them. CDR1 and CDR2 from the germline V gene are SGHTA and FQGNSA. The CDR3 sequence is 14 residues long. The CDR3 DNA is TGTGCCAGCAGCTTAGACTATAGCAATCAGCCCCAGCATTTT. It translates to CASSLDYSNQPQHF.

As for this clone: The junction and the germline gene differ at one end; a read error may be behind it. This chain links TRBV7-7 with TRBJ2-1, with 8 bases lining up with TRBD1. The CDR3 has 14 residues. Germline V lookup: CDR1 SSHAT, CDR2 FNYEAQ (reference sequence). Here the CDR3 reads CASSLGRGHNEQFF. The CDR3 coding sequence is TGTGCTAGCAGCTTAGGCAGGGGGCACAATGAGCAGTTCTTC.

The CDR3 reads CASSSRGREQYF. The CDR3 DNA sequence: TGCGCCAGCAGTTCTCGGGGACGCGAGCAGTACTTC. This sequence joins TRBV10-1 and TRBJ2-7, with D perhaps assigned TRBD1 or TRBD2 (5 bases each). This CDR3 contains 12 residues. Trimming took 5 bases from V and 6 from J, leaving 11 bases between them. Germline V gives CDR1 WNHNN, CDR2 SYGVQD (reference sequence).

V usage is TRBV11-2 and J usage is TRBJ2-7; perhaps TRBD2 as D (7 bases). The CDR3 spans 17 residues. Deletions cut 5 bases from V and 4 bases from J, with 24 bases between. CDR1 is SGHAT and CDR2 is FQNNGV in the germline V gene. In nucleotides, the CDR3 is TGTGCCAGCAGCCAAGAGGGGGGAGGGCTCCTGGGTTACGAGCAGTACTTC. Translation: CASSQEGGGLLGYEQYF.

CDR3 in amino acids: CASTQRNYGYTF. CDR3 coding DNA: TGTGCCAGCACACAAAGAAACTATGGCTACACCTTC. V gene TRBV2 combines with J gene TRBJ1-2; D is ambiguous. The V end lost 7 bases, the J end lost 2 bases, and 8 bases lay between the germline ends. The CDR3 consists of 12 residues. The germline V gene has CDR1 SNHLY and CDR2 FYNNEI.

J is TRBJ2-7 and V is TRBV10-3; 11 nucleotides agree with TRBD1. Germline V gene lookup returns CDR1 ENHRY and CDR2 SYGVKD. The V gene end was trimmed by 4 bases and the J gene end by 2 bases; junction bases not matched to a gene: 1. The CDR3 covers 14 residues. The CDR3 coding sequence is TGTGCCATCAGTGGGACAGGGGGCCCCTACGAGCAGTACTTC. Protein product: CAISGTGGPYEQYF.

The chain carries TRBV11-3 and TRBJ2-3, with 7 nucleotides matching TRBD1. Looked up from germline, CDR1 is SGHNT and CDR2 is YENEEA. The CDR3 is made up of 15 amino acids. V was pared by 5 bases and J by 3 bases, with 8 bases of the junction left unmatched. The CDR3 reads CASSRTGAGTDTQYF. The CDR3 DNA is TGTGCCAGCAGCCGAACAGGGGCCGGGACAGATACGCAGTATTTT.